This T cell receptor (beta chain) is drawn from a study of blood T cell repertoires in COVID-19. The protocol was immunoSEQ multiplex PCR, while the TCRdb copy is restricted to in-frame clones and leaves out a portion. Seen here are about 210,000 clones, about nine tenths observed once, and the top ten hold roughly 0.69%. J lost 5 bases, V lost 4 bases, and 4 bases had no gene match. Per the germline V gene, CDR1 is MRHNA and CDR2 is SNTAGT. CDR3 length: 13 amino acids. The receptor comes from a man aged 35 to 55 with acute or convalescent COVID-19. This chain connects TRBV6-4 to TRBJ2-5; 7 bases match TRBD1. Sequencing was done on a sample of peripheral blood. The CDR3 nucleotides read TGTGCCAGCAGTGGACAGGGTGGGGAGACCCAGTACTTC. Translation: CASSGQGGETQYF.